This T cell receptor (beta chain) is from a study of shared clonotypes between healthy human individuals. As for the study in general: Donors were a couple of women and a few men aged 18 to 49. The plates for each donor numbered three CD4 naive, three CD4 memory, two CD8 naive and one CD8 memory. The study's findings and limits: Around 5% of naive CD4 clonotypes were shared across four donors. Generally, naive subsets came out with larger estimated richness than memory subsets.

On this clone itself: Its antigen is unknown.

The CDR3 spans 17 residues. V lost 3 bases, J lost 1 base, and 7 bases stayed unmatched. Germline loops: CDR1 SGHRS, CDR2 YFSETQ. The protocol was immunoSEQ multiplex PCR, while the TCRdb copy is restricted to in-frame clones and leaves out a portion. The sample has roughly 2.5 million clones, approximately 92% seen once. The sequenced sample was naive CD4+ T cells sorted from blood. Sample subset: CD45RA+ positively selected. This sequence was found in a man aged 18-30 years in good health. The rearrangement uses TRBV5-1 and TRBJ2-3, with 11 positions matching TRBD2. The CDR3 DNA reads as TGCGCCAGCAGCTCCAGGGGTAGCGGGAGGGGCACAGATACGCAGTATTTT. Translated, it gives CASSSRGSGRGTDTQYF.